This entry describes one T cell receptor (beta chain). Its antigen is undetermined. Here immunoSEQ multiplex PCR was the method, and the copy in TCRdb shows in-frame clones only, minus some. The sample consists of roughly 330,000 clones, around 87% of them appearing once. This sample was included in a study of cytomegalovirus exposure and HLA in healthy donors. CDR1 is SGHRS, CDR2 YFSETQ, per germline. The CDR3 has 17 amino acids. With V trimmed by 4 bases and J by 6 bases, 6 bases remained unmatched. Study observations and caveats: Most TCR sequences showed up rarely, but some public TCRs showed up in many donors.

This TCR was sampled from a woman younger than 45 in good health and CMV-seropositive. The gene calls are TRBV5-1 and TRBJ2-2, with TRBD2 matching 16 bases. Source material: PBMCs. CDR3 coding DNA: TGCGCCAGCAGCCCGGGACTAGCGGGAGGGATGGCCGGGGAGCTGTTTTTT. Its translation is CASSPGLAGGMAGELFF.